The source of this T cell receptor beta chain is a study of technical replicates of blood from a few donors. Data came from immunoSEQ multiplex PCR; TCRdb stores just in-frame clones and leaves some out. The sample consists of nearly 80,000 clones, approximately 93% of them appearing once. The CDR3 runs 15 residues. V was pared by 4 bases and J by 2 bases, with 15 bases between. Per germline, CDR1 SGHRS and CDR2 YFSETQ. The chain uses TRBV5-1 and TRBJ1-1; no definite D call. The clonotype originates from a human donor in good health. Sequencing was carried out using T cells isolated from PBMCs. CDR3 sequence (DNA): TGCGCCAGCAGCCCAACGTGGGCTTCAAACACTGAAGCTTTCTTT. Protein product: CASSPTWASNTEAFF.